The T cell receptor beta chain described here comes from a study of blood T cell repertoires in COVID-19 (dated by TCRdb to the early 2020s). For context, the study as a whole: Samples from collaborators originated in the United States, Italy and Spain and spanned both the acute and convalescent phases of COVID-19. The material from the prospective study consisted of cDNA or gDNA derived from T cells, B-cell-depleted T cells, or PBMCs. Samples came from the ongoing ImmuneRACE study (first 160 participants) plus 1,254 subjects from 6 global collaborators. The repertoires were released in a freely available public database meant as a resource for research on the immune response to SARS-CoV-2. HLA class I and class II types, where available, came from metadata supplied by the sample provider rather than from assay-based typing. Deeply sampled blood TCRbeta repertoires from subjects exposed to, actively infected with, or recovered from COVID-19 were included in the dataset. Nearly every sample came with metadata listing a de-identified subject ID, COVID-19 status, age in years and sex. General conclusions and limits of the study: Clinical and demographic metadata were provided uncurated, with the amount varying by source and participant.

Concerning this clone: Its binding antigen is unknown. It has no much larger one-base neighbor in the sample; base qualities were not kept.

CDR1 and CDR2 are read off the germline V gene as MGHRA and YSYEKL. CDR3 length: 14 amino acids, cysteine to phenylalanine. Solely the CDR3 DNA is kept, with 42 bases framed from the first base. V gives up 7 bases and J gives up 4 bases, and the segment between their germline ends measures 14 bases. TCRbeta CDR3 regions were amplified from genomic DNA by means of the immunoSEQ Assay, a bias-controlled multiplex PCR. The paper's data handling went like this. Within the assay, amplification of reference gene primers was used to estimate how many nucleated cells each sample contained. To quantify the absolute abundance of each unique TCRbeta CDR3 rearrangement, sequence reads were collapsed and filtered. For each sample, productive Simpson clonality was calculated by taking the square root of Simpson's diversity index across productive rearrangements. Imported from immuneACCESS, the table was reduced by TCRdb to in-frame sequences with V and J called. These copies leave out some clones; in studies compared against another copy, an unresolved V gene accounts for under half, and the cause of the remainder is not known. The V and J calls and clone size are taken from that table; D and trimming were inferred from the DNA. Here the sample has roughly 260,000 clones; more than 85% occur a single time. Of the sample, approximately 2.5% is held by the ten largest clones.

One collaborating source in Seattle enrolled patients during active infection and followed them longitudinally through the course of disease. Each collaborating institution followed its own protocols to collect whole blood in K2EDTA tubes. Collaborator samples were shipped for TCRbeta analysis as frozen whole blood, isolated PBMCs, or DNA extracted from either sample type. The TCR originated in a person under 35 with COVID-19, enrolled during active disease. The sample consisted of peripheral blood. The chain joins TRBV4-1 to TRBJ2-1, with TRBD1 perhaps the D gene, on 7 matching bases. The DNA reads TGCGCCAGCAACGGGGGACAGAGATACAATGAGCAGTTCTTC. This sequence encodes CASNGGQRYNEQFF.